These 29 T cell receptor beta chains were sequenced from one sample in a study of T cells in Graves' hyperthyroidism and ophthalmopathy. RNA transcripts gave rise to amplified TCR beta CDR3 regions. The HTBI primer set was used in a first-round RT-PCR of the TCR CDR3. TCRdb called the multiplex PCR reads again in MiXCR, with one record for every CDR3 protein. The sample includes some 760,000 distinct CDR3 sequences, approximately 15% of them seen just once. The sequencing input was blood. Receptors were obtained from a woman under 30 with Graves' hyperthyroidism.

The gene calls are TRBV10-1 and TRBJ2-1; 9 bases line up with TRBD1. The J segment lost 5 bases and the V segment lost 5 bases, leaving 10 bases of the junction unmatched. In germline, CDR1 is WNHNN, CDR2 SYGVQD (reference sequence). The CDR3 consists of 16 residues. CDR3: CASSYLQGARNNEQFF. The CDR3 region has the DNA TGCGCCAGCAGTTATTTACAGGGGGCGAGGAACAATGAGCAGTTCTTC.

The CDR3 is CASSLMLAGGYEQYF. The CDR3 DNA reads as TGTGCCAGCAGTTTAATGCTAGCGGGGGGGTACGAGCAGTACTTC. The rearrangement joins TRBV12-3 or TRBV12-4 to TRBJ2-7; 12 nucleotides match TRBD2. V shed 2 bases, J shed 4 bases, and the junction held 3 bases outside the gene matches. The CDR3 length is 15 residues.

A few counts support this clonotype. Relative to the germline gene, one junction end is altered; a read error may explain this. This chain connects TRBV6-5 to TRBJ1-1, with a weak D call TRBD1 (6 bases). The CDR3 contains 15 residues. Germline loops: CDR1 MNHEY, CDR2 SVGAGI. The DNA of the CDR3 is TGTGCCAGCAGTTATAAAGGGGGAGGGAACACTGGAGCTTTCTTT. Protein: CASSYKGGGNTGAFF.

This clonotype was detected ten times or more. The chain joins TRBV7-9 to TRBJ2-1, with 10 positions matching TRBD1. The V segment lost 5 bases and the J segment 0 bases; nucleotides outside the gene matches: 4. The germline gives CDR1 SEHNR, CDR2 FQNEAQ (reference sequence). This CDR3 spans 16 amino acids. The CDR3 coding sequence is TGTGCCAGCAGCGCCGGGACAGGGGTCTCCTACAATGAGCAGTTCTTC. Translating it yields CASSAGTGVSYNEQFF.

This clonotype was observed a handful of times. This chain uses TRBV28 with TRBJ1-2, with D unresolved. Deletions cut 5 bases from V and 1 base from J, with 14 bases between. CDR1 and CDR2 from the germline V gene are MDHEN and SYDVKM. The CDR3 runs to 15 residues. As DNA, the CDR3 is TGTGCCAGCAGTCCGCCGCAACAACGTAACTATGGCTACACCTTC. As protein: CASSPPQQRNYGYTF.

The chain uses TRBV5-1 and TRBJ2-3; 8 nucleotides align to TRBD1. CDR1 is SGHRS and CDR2 is YFSETQ in the germline V gene. The CDR3 consists of 17 residues. J lost 3 bases, V lost 4 bases, and 13 bases had no gene match. Here the CDR3 reads CASSVRRGHLSTDTQYF. Written as DNA, the CDR3 is TGCGCCAGCAGCGTCCGCAGGGGGCATTTGAGTACAGATACGCAGTATTTT.

This clonotype was observed at least ten times. This chain joins TRBV6-1 and TRBJ2-5; 9 positions match TRBD2. Trimming cost V 5 bases and J 8 bases; bases outside gene matches: 18. CDR1 is MNHNS, CDR2 SASEGT, per germline. The CDR3 runs 17 residues. DNA for the CDR3: TGTGCCAGCAGTTCGACATTTAGCGGGAGATTATGGAGAACCCAGTACTTC. This gives the protein CASSSTFSGRLWRTQYF.

On this clonotype: A much larger clone sits a single nucleotide away, making a read error possible. The CDR3 DNA sequence: TGTGCCAGCAGTCATGACCACATCTATAGCTACACCTTC. It is translated as CASSHDHIYSYTF. The rearrangement joins TRBV12-3 or TRBV12-4 to TRBJ1-2; D gene uncertain. The CDR3 length is 13 residues.

This clonotype was counted ten times or more. V and J are TRBV7-9 and TRBJ2-7; D gene unclear. CDR3 length: 16 amino acids. The V gene lost 3 bases and the J gene lost 4 bases, with 19 bases spanning the gap. Germline V CDR1 and CDR2: SEHNR, FQNEAQ (reference sequence). CDR3 nucleotides: TGTGCCAGCAGCTTGACGAAAACCTTCCAAAGGTACGAGCAGTACTTC. Its translation is CASSLTKTFQRYEQYF.

This clonotype was detected ten times or more. The J gene is TRBJ2-3, the V gene TRBV7-9; 8 positions agree with TRBD2. This CDR3 has 17 amino acids. V shed 3 bases and J 0 bases; nucleotides not matched to a gene: 8. Germline CDR1 and CDR2: SEHNR and FQNEAQ (reference sequence). For the CDR3, the DNA is TGTGCCAGCAGCTTTACTAGCGGAACTTCTAGCACAGATACGCAGTATTTT. Amino acid sequence: CASSFTSGTSSTDTQYF. Complete variable domain (other parts from reference TRBV7-9 and TRBJ2-3): DTGVSQNPRHKITKRGQNVTFRCDPISEHNRLYWYRQTLGQGPEFLTYFQNEAQLEKSRLLSDRFSAERPKGSFSTLEIQRTEQGDSAMYLCASSFTSGTSSTDTQYFGPGTRLTVL.

This clonotype was picked up a small number of times. The CDR3 loop is CASSFPLGQGDQPQHF. The DNA of the CDR3 is TGTGCCAGCAGTTTTCCGCTGGGACAGGGAGATCAGCCCCAGCATTTT. The gene calls are TRBV28 and TRBJ1-5; TRBD1 matches 9 bases. The CDR3 consists of 16 residues. V lost 3 bases and J lost 5; bases outside the gene matches: 8. Germline assignment: CDR1 MDHEN and CDR2 SYDVKM.

This clonotype was detected ten times or more. This chain joins TRBV20-1 and TRBJ2-5; 8 positions agree with TRBD2. CDR1 is DFQATT and CDR2 is SNEGSKA in the germline V gene (reference sequence). V was clipped by 6 bases and J by 1 base; unmatched bases: 7. The CDR3 runs to 14 residues. The CDR3 DNA reads TGCAGTGCCCCGCCGAGCGGGAGCCAAGAGACCCAGTACTTC. Amino acids: CSAPPSGSQETQYF.

This clonotype was picked up one time. Here the CDR3 omits its conserved ending phenylalanine or tryptophan, so a read error is the likely source. The V and J genes are TRBV7-9 and TRBJ2-4; weak D call: TRBD1 (6 bases). This CDR3 contains 16 residues. Trimming took 5 bases from V and 1 from J, leaving 15 bases between them. The V gene's germline CDR1 is SEHNR and CDR2 FQNEAQ (reference sequence). The CDR3 DNA reads TGTGCCAGCAGCATTACAGGGTCTTCGGCCAAAAACATTCAGTACCTC. It specifies CASSITGSSAKNIQYL.

This clonotype showed up just a few times. The genes are TRBV4-3 and TRBJ2-7, with 11 bases fitting TRBD2. Germline V gene lookup returns CDR1 LGHNA and CDR2 YSLEER. This CDR3 has 15 amino acids. V shed 0 bases and J 6 bases; nucleotides not matched to a gene: 4. The CDR3 region is CASSQDQLAGAEQYF. In DNA form, the CDR3 reads TGCGCCAGCAGCCAAGATCAACTAGCGGGAGCCGAGCAGTACTTC.

This clonotype was seen at least ten times. The chain uses TRBV5-5 and TRBJ2-1; D gene uncertain. Trimming removed 0 bases at V and 5 bases at J, with 6 bases between. The V gene's germline CDR1 is SGHKS and CDR2 YYEKEE (reference sequence). There are 13 residues in the CDR3. The CDR3 region is CASSLDFNNEQFF. The CDR3 nucleotides are TGTGCCAGCAGCTTGGACTTCAACAATGAGCAGTTCTTC. Based on the CDR3 plus reference TRBV5-5 and TRBJ2-1, the full variable domain is DAGVTQSPTHLIKTRGQQVTLRCSPISGHKSVSWYQQVLGQGPQFIFQYYEKEERGRGNFPDRFSARQFPNYSSELNVNALLLGDSALYLCASSLDFNNEQFFGPGTRLTVL.

The sample holds many counts of this clonotype. V and J are TRBV20-1 and TRBJ2-7; D not certain. V gave up 2 bases and J gave up 1 base, with 9 bases separating them. Germline CDR1 is DFQATT and CDR2 is SNEGSKA (reference sequence). This CDR3 is built from 13 residues. The CDR3 DNA reads TGCAGTGCTAGATCGGACGTGTCCTACGAGCAGTACTTC. Translation gives CSARSDVSYEQYF.

This chain joins TRBV11-2 and TRBJ2-7; 8 nucleotides agree with TRBD2. This CDR3 region has 15 residues. V shed 4 bases and J 4 bases; nucleotides not matched to a gene: 9. Looked up from germline, CDR1 is SGHAT and CDR2 is FQNNGV. Here the CDR3 reads CASSSPAGERYEQYF. The CDR3 DNA is TGTGCCAGCAGCTCACCAGCGGGAGAGAGGTACGAGCAGTACTTC.

In this sample, this clonotype turned up a few times. J is TRBJ1-1 and V is TRBV6-5; D remains unclear. Germline CDR1 reads MNHEY; CDR2 reads SVGAGI. This CDR3 has 13 amino acids. The V gene lost 0 bases and the J gene lost 5 bases, with 7 bases spanning the gap. The CDR3 region is CASSYSIGTEAFF. The CDR3 DNA follows: TGTGCCAGCAGTTACTCCATAGGGACTGAAGCTTTCTTT.

This clonotype was seen only a few times. This chain connects TRBV19 to TRBJ1-2; D remains ambiguous. This CDR3 is 15 amino acids long. CDR1 LNHDA and CDR2 SQIVND come from the germline V gene (reference sequence). V lost 3 bases, J lost 0 bases, and 11 bases lay in between. CDR3 amino acids: CASSIRTDANYGYTF. The CDR3 DNA sequence: TGTGCCAGTAGTATCCGGACGGATGCTAACTATGGCTACACCTTC.

The CDR3 nucleotides are TGTGCCAGTAACAAAACCCCCCTGGTTCTGCCTCTAGCCAAAAACATTCAGTACTTC. This codes for CASNKTPLVLPLAKNIQYF. This chain connects TRBV19 to TRBJ2-4; D is uncertain. CDR1 is LNHDA, CDR2 SQIVND, per germline (reference sequence). V was trimmed by 7 bases and J by 0 bases, leaving 25 bases between them. This CDR3 comprises 19 residues. The entire variable domain, with the rest obtained from reference TRBV19 and TRBJ2-4, is as follows: DGGITQSPKYLFRKEGQNVTLSCEQNLNHDAMYWYRQDPGQGLRLIYYSQIVNDFQKGDIAEGYSVSREKKESFPLTVTSAQKNPTAFYLCASNKTPLVLPLAKNIQYFGAGTRLSVL.

This clonotype was picked up many times. The chain employs TRBV11-2 and TRBJ2-1, with D possibly being TRBD2 (5 bases). The CDR3 is 15 amino acids. Germline CDR1 reads SGHAT; CDR2 reads FQNNGV. The V end was cut by 0 bases, the J end by 3 bases, with 9 bases between. CDR3 region: CASSLEPRGYNEQFF. DNA for the CDR3: TGTGCCAGCAGCTTAGAGCCCCGGGGCTACAATGAGCAGTTCTTC.

DNA for the CDR3: TGTGCCAGCAGCTTTAACCCTGGGAACACTGAAGCTTTCTTT. Translating it yields CASSFNPGNTEAFF. The chain links TRBV27 to TRBJ1-1; the D is unclear. There are 14 residues in the CDR3. The V end lost 6 bases, the J end lost 1 base, and 12 bases lay between the germline ends. Germline lookup yields CDR1 MNHEY and CDR2 SMNVEV (reference sequence).

At least ten counts were recorded for this clonotype. The genes are TRBV4-1 and TRBJ2-2; D remains unclear. This CDR3 region has 17 residues. Germline CDR1 is MGHRA and CDR2 is YSYEKL. The V and J ends lost 0 bases and 0 bases respectively, with 11 bases between them. The CDR3 loop is CASSQERSASNTGELFF. CDR3 DNA: TGCGCCAGCAGCCAAGAGAGAAGCGCATCGAACACCGGGGAGCTGTTTTTT.

The rearrangement uses TRBV13 and TRBJ2-1; the match to TRBD1 covers 8 bases. This CDR3 is built from 20 residues. Germline lookup yields CDR1 PRHDT and CDR2 FYEKMQ (reference sequence). The J segment lost 14 bases and the V segment lost 2 bases, leaving 29 bases of the junction unmatched. The CDR3 reads CASSLNVKQGGLRPQRVKFF. For the CDR3, the DNA is TGTGCCAGCAGCTTAAATGTAAAACAGGGGGGTCTGAGGCCCCAACGCGTCAAGTTCTTC.

This clonotype appeared a few times. A much more abundant neighbour one base away suggests this may be a read error. J is TRBJ2-7 and V is TRBV2; 7 positions match TRBD1. Germline V gene lookup returns CDR1 SNHLY and CDR2 FYNNEI. CDR3 length equals 14 residues. The CDR3: CANSIGTATGEQYF. The CDR3 region has the DNA TGTGCCAACAGTATAGGGACAGCTACTGGCGAGCAGTACTTC. The variable domain in full, completed from reference TRBV2 and TRBJ2-7, reads EPEVTQTPSHQVTQMGQEVILRCVPISNHLYFYWYRQILGQKVEFLVSFYNNEISEKSEIFDDQFSVERPDGSNFTLKIRSTKLEDSAMYFCANSIGTATGEQYFGPGTRLTVT.

This clonotype occurred a few times. The chain combines TRBV5-1 with TRBJ2-5, with TRBD2 as a possible D gene (5 bases). Per germline, CDR1 SGHRS and CDR2 YFSETQ. The V and J ends lost 1 base and 1 base respectively, with 8 bases between them. The CDR3 is 14 amino acids. The CDR3 bases are TGCGCCAGCAGCTTGCTAACTAGCCAAGAGACCCAGTACTTC. Its protein is CASSLLTSQETQYF.

This clonotype has ten or more counts. This chain connects TRBV20-1 to TRBJ1-1; D gene ambiguous. The V and J ends lost 2 bases and 2 bases respectively, with 9 bases between them. Germline V lookup: CDR1 DFQATT, CDR2 SNEGSKA (reference sequence). The CDR3 is made up of 13 amino acids. Here the CDR3 DNA reads TGCAGTGCTAGACAGGACGGTAACACTGAAGCTTTCTTT. Translation gives CSARQDGNTEAFF.

The V and J genes are TRBV3-1 and TRBJ2-7; the D gene is possibly TRBD2 (5 bases). V was cut by 4 bases and J by 5 bases, with 21 bases left in between. CDR3 length: 16 amino acids. Germline V gives CDR1 LGHDT, CDR2 YNNKEL (reference sequence). Here the CDR3 DNA reads TGTGCCAGCAGCCCCTACTTGGACTTCATGGGCAACGAGCAGTACTTC. Its protein is CASSPYLDFMGNEQYF.

This clonotype was counted between two and nine times. The rearrangement uses TRBV7-9 and TRBJ2-7, with D possibly matching TRBD1 (6 bases). Trimming cost V 1 base and J 2 bases, with 9 bases left between them. Looked up from germline, CDR1 is SEHNR and CDR2 is FQNEAQ (reference sequence). The CDR3 consists of 14 residues. The CDR3 region has the DNA TGTGCCAGCAGCTTAGATACAGGGCCCTACGAGCAGTACTTC. Translated: CASSLDTGPYEQYF.